Following are 9 T cell receptor beta chains from one sample sequenced in a study of blood T cell repertoires in COVID-19. Here immunoSEQ multiplex PCR was the method, and the copy in TCRdb shows in-frame clones only, minus some. The table records more than 80,000 clones, 87% of them present only once. Source material: peripheral blood. All receptors come from a woman in her sixties with COVID-19, enrolled during active disease.

This clone was observed a few times. This sequence joins TRBV2 and TRBJ1-5; the D gene is possibly TRBD1 (6 bases). This CDR3 contains 17 residues. The germline V gene has CDR1 SNHLY and CDR2 FYNNEI. Between the trimmed V and J ends, which lost 6 bases and 6 bases, there was a span of 24 bases. The CDR3 loop reads CASSPTFTQGWGQPQHF. The CDR3 region has the DNA TGTGCCAGCAGCCCTACCTTTACACAGGGTTGGGGTCAGCCCCAGCATTTT.

The V call is TRBV5-4, the J call TRBJ1-1, with a tentative D call TRBD1 (6 bases). V shed 4 bases and J shed 4 bases, with 11 bases lying between them. The CDR3 contains 13 residues. The germline V gene has CDR1 SGHNT and CDR2 YYREEE (reference sequence). The CDR3 region has the DNA TGTGCCAGCAGCGAGGGGGTAGGCACTGAAGCTTTCTTT. It codes for CASSEGVGTEAFF.

This chain joins TRBV2 and TRBJ2-1; no clear D gene. CDR1 and CDR2 (germline): SNHLY, FYNNEI. V was shortened by 4 bases and J by 0 bases, with 7 bases between the two germline ends. CDR3 size: 14 residues. The CDR3 region is CASSATHSYNEQFF. DNA of the CDR3: TGTGCCAGCAGTGCGACTCACTCCTACAATGAGCAGTTCTTC.

The gene calls are TRBV6-2 or TRBV6-3 and TRBJ1-5; TRBD1 aligns across 7 bases. V lost 2 bases and J lost 3; bases outside the gene matches: 4. CDR3 size: 15 residues. Germline V lookup: CDR1 MNHEY, CDR2 SVGEGT. CDR3 in DNA: TGTGCCAGCAGTTACCGAGGACAGGACAATCAGCCCCAGCATTTT. This sequence encodes CASSYRGQDNQPQHF.

The chain has TRBV24-1 and TRBJ2-3, with 10 bases that match TRBD1. Germline values: CDR1 KGHDR, CDR2 SFDVKD. CDR3 length equals 16 residues. V was clipped by 4 bases and J by 4 bases; unmatched bases: 7. The CDR3 region is CATSDTGTGEADTQYF. CDR3 bases: TGTGCCACCAGTGACACCGGGACAGGGGAGGCAGATACGCAGTATTTT.

This sequence joins TRBV7-6 and TRBJ2-5, with D uncertain. The V end lost 1 base, the J end lost 0 bases, and 9 bases lay between the germline ends. CDR3 length equals 15 residues. Per the germline V gene, CDR1 is SGHVS and CDR2 is FNYEAQ. CDR3 sequence (DNA): TGTGCCAGCAGCTTAGGGGCGTCGTACCAAGAGACCCAGTACTTC. It translates to CASSLGASYQETQYF.

The gene calls are TRBV5-1 and TRBJ1-4; TRBD1 matches 7 bases. The germline V gene encodes CDR1 SGHRS and CDR2 YFSETQ. V trimming: 0 bases; J trimming: 8 bases; junction bases outside the gene matches: 7. The CDR3 extends over 15 amino acids. The CDR3 spells CASSLARDRGEKLFF. The CDR3 DNA is TGCGCCAGCAGCTTGGCCCGGGACAGAGGCGAAAAACTGTTTTTT.

The genes are TRBV7-3 and TRBJ2-7; 7 nucleotides match TRBD1. The CDR3 has 15 amino acids. V shed 5 bases and J 4 bases; nucleotides not matched to a gene: 11. Germline V gene lookup returns CDR1 SGHTA and CDR2 FQGTGA. Here the CDR3 reads CASSPLKGQSYEQYF. The CDR3 coding sequence is TGTGCCAGCAGCCCCCTTAAGGGACAGTCTTACGAGCAGTACTTC.

This clone occurred once. The genes are TRBV2 and TRBJ2-7, with 9 positions matching TRBD1. V dropped 3 bases and J dropped 7; count of bases not matched to a gene: 7. Per the germline V gene, CDR1 is SNHLY and CDR2 is FYNNEI. The CDR3 consists of 14 residues. CDR3: CASSDRTGAGEQYF. CDR3 in DNA: TGTGCCAGCAGTGACCGGACAGGGGCGGGGGAGCAGTACTTC.